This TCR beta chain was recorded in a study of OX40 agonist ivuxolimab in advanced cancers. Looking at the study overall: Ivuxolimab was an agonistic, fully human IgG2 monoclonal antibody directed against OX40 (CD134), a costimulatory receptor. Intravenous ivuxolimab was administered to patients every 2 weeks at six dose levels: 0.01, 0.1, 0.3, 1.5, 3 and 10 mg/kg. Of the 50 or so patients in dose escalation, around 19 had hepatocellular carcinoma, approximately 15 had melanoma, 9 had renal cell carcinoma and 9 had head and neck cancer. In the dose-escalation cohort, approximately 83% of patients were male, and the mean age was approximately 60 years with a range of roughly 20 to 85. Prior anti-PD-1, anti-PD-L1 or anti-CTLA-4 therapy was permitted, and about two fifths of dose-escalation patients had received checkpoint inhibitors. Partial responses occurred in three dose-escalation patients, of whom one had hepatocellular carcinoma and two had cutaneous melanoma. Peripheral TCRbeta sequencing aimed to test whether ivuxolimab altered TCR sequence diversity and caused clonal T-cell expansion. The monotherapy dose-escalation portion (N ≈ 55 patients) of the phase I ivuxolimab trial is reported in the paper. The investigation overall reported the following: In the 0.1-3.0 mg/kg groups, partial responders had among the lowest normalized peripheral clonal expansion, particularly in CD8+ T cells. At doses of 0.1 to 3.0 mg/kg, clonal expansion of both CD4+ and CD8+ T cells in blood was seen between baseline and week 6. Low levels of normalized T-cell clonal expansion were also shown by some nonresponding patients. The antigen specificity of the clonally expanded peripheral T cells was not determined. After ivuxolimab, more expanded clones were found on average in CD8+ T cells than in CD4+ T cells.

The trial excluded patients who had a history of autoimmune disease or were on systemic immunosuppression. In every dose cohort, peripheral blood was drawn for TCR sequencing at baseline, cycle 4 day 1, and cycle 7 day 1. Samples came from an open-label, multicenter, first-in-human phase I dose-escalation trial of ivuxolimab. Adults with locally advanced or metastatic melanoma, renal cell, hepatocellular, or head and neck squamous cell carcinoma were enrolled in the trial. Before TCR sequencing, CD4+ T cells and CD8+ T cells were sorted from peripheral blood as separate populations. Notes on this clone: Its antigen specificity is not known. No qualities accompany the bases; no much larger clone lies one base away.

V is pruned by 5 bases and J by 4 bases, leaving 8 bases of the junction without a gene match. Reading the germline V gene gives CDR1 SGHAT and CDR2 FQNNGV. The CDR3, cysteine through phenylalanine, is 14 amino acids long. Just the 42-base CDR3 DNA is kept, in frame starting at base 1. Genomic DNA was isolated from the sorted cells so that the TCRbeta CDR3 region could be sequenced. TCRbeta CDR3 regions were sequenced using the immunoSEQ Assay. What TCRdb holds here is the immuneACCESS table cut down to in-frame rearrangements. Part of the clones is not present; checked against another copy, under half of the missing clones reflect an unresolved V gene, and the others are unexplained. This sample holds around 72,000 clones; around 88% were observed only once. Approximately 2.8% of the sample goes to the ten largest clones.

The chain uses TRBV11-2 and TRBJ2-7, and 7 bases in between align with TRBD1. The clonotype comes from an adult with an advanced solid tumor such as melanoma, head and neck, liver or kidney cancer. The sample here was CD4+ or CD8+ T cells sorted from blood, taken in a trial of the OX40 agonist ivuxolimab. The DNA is TGTGCCAGCAGCCGACCGGGACAGATATACGAGCAGTACTTC. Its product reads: CASSRPGQIYEQYF.